This T cell receptor beta chain is drawn from a study of blood T cell repertoires in COVID-19. Study information: Whether acute or convalescent, the COVID-19 samples came from the United States, Italy and Spain. The cDNA or gDNA used as material had been derived from T cells, B-cell-depleted T cells, or PBMCs.

CDR3 length: 16 amino acids. CDR1 and CDR2 from the germline V gene are SGDLS and YYNGEE. The germline V and J ends were trimmed by 0 bases and 5 bases, with 16 bases remaining between them. In the original analysis: Nucleated cell number was recorded as an estimate derived from reference gene primer amplification. Only in-frame clones appear in the TCRdb table, and some are missing; sequencing was by immunoSEQ multiplex PCR. That table gives V, J and clone size, and the DNA gave D and trimming. The sample has around 60,000 clones; about 76% are singletons. The receptor comes from a human donor in a cohort sampled during active COVID-19. The rearrangement uses TRBV9 and TRBJ2-3; possible D gene TRBD2, 7 bases. Sequencing was done on a sample of peripheral blood. In DNA, the CDR3 is TGTGCCAGCAGCGTAGGAACTAGCGCCAGGGGAGATACGCAGTATTTT. It codes for CASSVGTSARGDTQYF.